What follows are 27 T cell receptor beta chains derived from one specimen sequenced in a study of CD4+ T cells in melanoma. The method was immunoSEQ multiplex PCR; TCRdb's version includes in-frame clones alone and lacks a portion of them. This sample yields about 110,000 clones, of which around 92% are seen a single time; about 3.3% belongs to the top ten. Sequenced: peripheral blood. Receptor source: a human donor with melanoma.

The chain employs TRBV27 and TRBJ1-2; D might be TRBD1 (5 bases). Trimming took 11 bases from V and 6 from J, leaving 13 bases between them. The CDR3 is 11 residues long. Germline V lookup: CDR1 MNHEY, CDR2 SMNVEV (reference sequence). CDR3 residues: CASGRWDGYTF. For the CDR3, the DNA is TGTGCCTCAGGGAGGTGGGATGGCTACACCTTC.

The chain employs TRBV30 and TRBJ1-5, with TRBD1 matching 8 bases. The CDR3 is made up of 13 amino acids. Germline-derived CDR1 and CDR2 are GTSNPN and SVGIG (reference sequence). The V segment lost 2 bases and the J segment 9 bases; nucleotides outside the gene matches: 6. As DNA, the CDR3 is TGTGCCTGGAGTAGAAACAGGGGGGGGCCCCAGCATTTT. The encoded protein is CAWSRNRGGPQHF.

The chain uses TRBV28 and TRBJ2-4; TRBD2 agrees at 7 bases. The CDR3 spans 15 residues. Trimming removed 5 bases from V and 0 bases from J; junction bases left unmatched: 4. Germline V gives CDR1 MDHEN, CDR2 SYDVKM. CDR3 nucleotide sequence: TGTGCCAGCAGTCTAGCGGAGCTAGCCAAAAACATTCAGTACTTC. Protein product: CASSLAELAKNIQYF.

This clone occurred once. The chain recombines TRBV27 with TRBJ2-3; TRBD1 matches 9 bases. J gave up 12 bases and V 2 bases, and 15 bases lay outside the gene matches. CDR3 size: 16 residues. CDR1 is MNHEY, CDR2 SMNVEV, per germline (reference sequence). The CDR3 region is CASSLEDRGIRGLQYF. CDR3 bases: TGTGCCAGCAGTTTAGAGGACAGGGGAATTCGTGGGCTTCAGTATTTT.

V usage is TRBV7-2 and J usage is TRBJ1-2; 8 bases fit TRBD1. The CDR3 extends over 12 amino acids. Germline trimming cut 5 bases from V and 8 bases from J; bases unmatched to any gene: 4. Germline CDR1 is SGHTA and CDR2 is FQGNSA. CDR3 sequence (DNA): TGTGCCAGCAGCCCCGGACAGGGCGGCTACACCTTC. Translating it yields CASSPGQGGYTF. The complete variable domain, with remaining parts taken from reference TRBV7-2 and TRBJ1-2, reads GAGVSQSPSNKVTEKGKDVELRCDPISGHTALYWYRQSLGQGLEFLIYFQGNSAPDKSGLPSDRFSAERTGGSVSTLTIQRTQQEDSAVYLCASSPGQGGYTFGSGTRLTVV.

CDR3 sequence reads: CASRTGLAGSNEQFF. The CDR3 DNA sequence: TGCGCCAGCCGAACGGGACTAGCGGGCTCCAATGAGCAGTTCTTC. V usage is TRBV4-1 and J usage is TRBJ2-1; 12 bases are shared with TRBD2. This CDR3 has 15 amino acids. In germline, CDR1 is MGHRA, CDR2 YSYEKL. The J segment lost 6 bases and the V segment lost 8 bases, leaving 8 bases of the junction unmatched.

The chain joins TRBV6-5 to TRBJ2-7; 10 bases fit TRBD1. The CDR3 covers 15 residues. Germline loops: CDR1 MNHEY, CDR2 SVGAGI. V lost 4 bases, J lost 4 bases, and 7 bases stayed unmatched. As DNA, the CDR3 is TGTGCCAGCAGTTTCCCGGGACAGGGGATTTACGAGCAGTACTTC. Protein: CASSFPGQGIYEQYF.

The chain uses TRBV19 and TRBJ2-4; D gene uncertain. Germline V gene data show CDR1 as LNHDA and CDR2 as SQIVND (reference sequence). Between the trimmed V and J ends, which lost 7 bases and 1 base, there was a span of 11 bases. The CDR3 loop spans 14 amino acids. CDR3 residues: CASTAIGAKNIQYF. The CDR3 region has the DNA TGTGCCAGTACCGCCATAGGGGCCAAAAACATTCAGTACTTC.

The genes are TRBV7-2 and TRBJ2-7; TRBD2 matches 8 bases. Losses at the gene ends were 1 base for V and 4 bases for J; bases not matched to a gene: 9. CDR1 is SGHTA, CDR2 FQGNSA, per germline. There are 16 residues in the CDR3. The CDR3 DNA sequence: TGTGCCAGCAGCTTAGGTGGGGTGGCTAGCGGGTACGAGCAGTACTTC. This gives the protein CASSLGGVASGYEQYF.

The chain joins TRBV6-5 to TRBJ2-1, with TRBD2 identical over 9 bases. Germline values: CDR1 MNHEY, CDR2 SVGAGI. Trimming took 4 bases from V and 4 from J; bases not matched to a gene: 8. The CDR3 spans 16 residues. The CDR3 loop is CASSSEASGNYNEQFF. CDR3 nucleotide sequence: TGTGCCAGCAGTTCAGAGGCTAGCGGGAATTACAATGAGCAGTTCTTC.

The CDR3 sequence is CASSLGHRGSGTEAFF. The CDR3 DNA is TGTGCCAGCAGCTTGGGGCACAGGGGGTCTGGCACTGAAGCTTTCTTT. The V call is TRBV5-4, the J call TRBJ1-1; 8 nucleotides align to TRBD1. Germline loops: CDR1 SGHNT, CDR2 YYREEE (reference sequence). V dropped 0 bases and J dropped 4; count of bases not matched to a gene: 8. The CDR3 is 16 residues long.

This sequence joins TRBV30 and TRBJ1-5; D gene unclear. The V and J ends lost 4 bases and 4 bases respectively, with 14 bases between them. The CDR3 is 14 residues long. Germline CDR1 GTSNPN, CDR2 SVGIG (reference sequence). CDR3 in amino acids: CAWKLGQSNQPQHF. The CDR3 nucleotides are TGTGCCTGGAAGCTTGGCCAGTCAAATCAGCCCCAGCATTTT.

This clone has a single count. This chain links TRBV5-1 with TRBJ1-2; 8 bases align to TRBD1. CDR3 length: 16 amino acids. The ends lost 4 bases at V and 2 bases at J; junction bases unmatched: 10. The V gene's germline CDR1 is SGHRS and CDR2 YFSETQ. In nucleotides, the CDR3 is TGCGCCAGCAGCCCAGGGGGCGCGGATTCGAACTATGGCTACACCTTC. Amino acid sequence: CASSPGGADSNYGYTF.

CDR3 sequence (DNA): TGTGCCAGCAGTTACTCGGCAGGCAACACTGAAGCTTTCTTT. Translated, it gives CASSYSAGNTEAFF. V usage is TRBV6-5 and J usage is TRBJ1-1; D is unclear. The CDR3 is 14 amino acids. The germline V and J ends were trimmed by 0 bases and 2 bases, with 7 bases remaining between them. Germline-derived CDR1 and CDR2 are MNHEY and SVGAGI.

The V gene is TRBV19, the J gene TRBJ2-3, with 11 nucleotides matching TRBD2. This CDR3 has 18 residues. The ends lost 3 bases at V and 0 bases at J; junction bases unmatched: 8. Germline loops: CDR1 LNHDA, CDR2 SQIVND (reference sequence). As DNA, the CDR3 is TGTGCCAGTAGTATTCCATCGACTAGCGGGGCTAGCACAGATACGCAGTATTTT. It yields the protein CASSIPSTSGASTDTQYF.

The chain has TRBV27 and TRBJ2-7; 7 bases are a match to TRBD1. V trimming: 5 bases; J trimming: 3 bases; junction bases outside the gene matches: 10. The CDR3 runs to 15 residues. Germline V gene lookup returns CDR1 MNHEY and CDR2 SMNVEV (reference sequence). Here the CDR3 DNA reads TGTGCCAGCAGTCCCTGGGACAGCATGGGCTACGAGCAGTACTTC. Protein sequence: CASSPWDSMGYEQYF.

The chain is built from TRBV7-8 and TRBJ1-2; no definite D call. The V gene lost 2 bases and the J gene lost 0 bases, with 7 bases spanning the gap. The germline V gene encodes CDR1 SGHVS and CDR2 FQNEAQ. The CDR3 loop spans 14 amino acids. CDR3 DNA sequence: TGTGCCAGCAGCTTAAACACAGCTAACTATGGCTACACCTTC. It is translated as CASSLNTANYGYTF.

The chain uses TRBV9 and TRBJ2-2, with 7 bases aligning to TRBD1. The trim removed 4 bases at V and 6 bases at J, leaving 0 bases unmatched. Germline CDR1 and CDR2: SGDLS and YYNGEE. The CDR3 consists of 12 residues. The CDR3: CASSQGAGELFF. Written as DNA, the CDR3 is TGTGCCAGCAGCCAGGGGGCCGGGGAGCTGTTTTTT.

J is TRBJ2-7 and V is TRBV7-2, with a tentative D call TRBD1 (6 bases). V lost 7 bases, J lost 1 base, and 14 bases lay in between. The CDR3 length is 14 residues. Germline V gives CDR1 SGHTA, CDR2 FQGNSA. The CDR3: CASTLGRGSYEQYF. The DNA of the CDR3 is TGTGCCAGCACCCTAGGCAGGGGTTCCTACGAGCAGTACTTC.

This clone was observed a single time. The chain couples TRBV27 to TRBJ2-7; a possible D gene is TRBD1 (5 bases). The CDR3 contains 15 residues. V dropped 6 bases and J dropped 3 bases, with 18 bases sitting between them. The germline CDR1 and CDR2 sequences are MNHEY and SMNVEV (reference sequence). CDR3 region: CASSPRPGSSYEQYF. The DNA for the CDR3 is TGTGCCAGCAGCCCACGCCCAGGGTCCAGCTACGAGCAGTACTTC.

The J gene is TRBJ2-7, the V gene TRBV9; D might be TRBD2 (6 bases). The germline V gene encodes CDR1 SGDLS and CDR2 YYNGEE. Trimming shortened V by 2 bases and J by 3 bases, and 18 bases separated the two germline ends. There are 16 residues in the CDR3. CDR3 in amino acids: CASSVGEDQPSYEQYF. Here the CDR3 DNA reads TGTGCCAGCAGCGTTGGGGAGGACCAACCTAGCTACGAGCAGTACTTC.

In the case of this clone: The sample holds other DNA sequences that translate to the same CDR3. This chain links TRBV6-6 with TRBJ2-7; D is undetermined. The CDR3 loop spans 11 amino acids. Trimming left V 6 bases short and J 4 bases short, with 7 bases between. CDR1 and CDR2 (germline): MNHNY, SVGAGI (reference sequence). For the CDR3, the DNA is TGTGCCAGCAGCCAACAGTACGAGCAGTACTTC. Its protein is CASSQQYEQYF.

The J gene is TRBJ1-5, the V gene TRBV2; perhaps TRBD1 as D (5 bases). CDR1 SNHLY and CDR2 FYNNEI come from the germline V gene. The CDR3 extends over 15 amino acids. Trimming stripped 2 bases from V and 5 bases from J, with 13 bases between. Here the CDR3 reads CASSERAPGYQPQHF. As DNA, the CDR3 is TGTGCCAGCAGTGAAAGGGCCCCAGGGTATCAGCCCCAGCATTTT.

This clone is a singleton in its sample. This CDR3 is CASSRDRAGGAGYNSPLHF. The CDR3 DNA is TGTGCCAGCAGCCGCGACAGGGCAGGGGGGGCCGGTTATAATTCACCCCTCCACTTT. This sequence joins TRBV7-6 and TRBJ1-6; 7 bases fit TRBD1. The V gene's germline CDR1 is SGHVS and CDR2 FNYEAQ. The V gene end was trimmed by 5 bases and the J gene end by 4 bases; junction bases not matched to a gene: 17. This CDR3 is 19 amino acids long.

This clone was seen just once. The CDR3, as DNA: TGTGCCAGCAGCTTGGTCGGGGCCGACGAGCAGTACTTC. Translation: CASSLVGADEQYF. This chain uses TRBV5-4 with TRBJ2-7; D possibly uses TRBD1 or TRBD2 (5 bases each). The V and J ends lost 0 bases and 5 bases respectively, with 9 bases between them. From germline, CDR1 is SGHNT and CDR2 YYREEE (reference sequence). This CDR3 spans 13 amino acids.

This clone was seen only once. In DNA form, the CDR3 reads TGTGCCAGCAGCTTAGAAGGTGGACAGCGAAACACTGAAGCTTTCTTT. This sequence encodes CASSLEGGQRNTEAFF. This chain joins TRBV7-3 and TRBJ1-1; perhaps TRBD1 as D (6 bases). The CDR3 is made up of 16 amino acids. Trimming took 2 bases from V and 2 from J, leaving 15 bases between them. Germline loops: CDR1 SGHTA, CDR2 FQGTGA.

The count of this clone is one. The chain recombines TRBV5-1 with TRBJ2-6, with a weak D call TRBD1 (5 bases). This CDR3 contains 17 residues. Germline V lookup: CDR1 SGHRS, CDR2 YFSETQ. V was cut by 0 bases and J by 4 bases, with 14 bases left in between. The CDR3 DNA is TGCGCCAGCAGCTTGGATTCAGGGTCAACGGGGGCCAACGTCCTGACTTTC. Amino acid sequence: CASSLDSGSTGANVLTF.